This paragraph reports one T cell receptor (beta chain). Its antigen is not identified. Every patient had mismatch repair deficiency by PCR or immunohistochemistry. TCR sequencing covered a few patients who responded to pembrolizumab. The data derive from a study of PD-1 blockade in mismatch repair-deficient tumors. Germline V gene sequence: CDR1 SGHRS, CDR2 YFSETQ. This CDR3 contains 16 residues. Trimming took 1 base from V and 0 from J; bases not matched to a gene: 5. Data came from immunoSEQ multiplex PCR; TCRdb stores just in-frame clones and leaves some out. The data hold 100,000 to 150,000 clones, with approximately 86% observed a single time. Notes on the study in general: Tumor-resident clones, often undetectable pretreatment in blood, expanded then contracted after pembrolizumab.

The TCR originated in an adult with mismatch repair-deficient cancer. The chain joins TRBV5-1 to TRBJ2-3; TRBD2 agrees at 7 bases. The sample consisted of peripheral blood, taken 44 weeks after starting pembrolizumab. The CDR3 spells CASSLRSGTSTDTQYF. The CDR3, as DNA: TGCGCCAGCAGCTTGCGAAGCGGGACTAGCACAGATACGCAGTATTTT. The full variable domain, rest sourced from reference TRBV5-1 and TRBJ2-3, is KAGVTQTPRYLIKTRGQQVTLSCSPISGHRSVSWYQQTPGQGLQFLFEYFSETQRNKGNFPGRFSGRQFSNSRSEMNVSTLELGDSALYLCASSLRSGTSTDTQYFGPGTRLTVL.